This T cell receptor (beta chain) was captured by sequencing in a study of blood T cells in healthy people across ages. Background on the study: Template-switching capture recovered about one barcoded beta molecule per two T cells. Findings and limits, study-wide: As age increased, TCR beta diversity per million T cells fell in a roughly linear fashion.

On this clonotype itself: Its target is unknown.

Alongside a J-beta primer mix, a sample-barcoded 5' primer served in a second PCR lasting about 7 to 12 cycles. The yield of each sample was at least 3 million CDR3-containing paired-end reads. TCRdb analysed the 5' RACE reads with MiXCR anew, one entry per CDR3 protein. The table shows approximately 600,000 distinct CDR3 sequences, with under 65% occurring only once. The CDR3 covers 15 residues. From germline, CDR1 is MNHEY and CDR2 SMNVEV (reference sequence). The germline V and J ends were trimmed by 5 bases and 6 bases, with 20 bases remaining between them. Sequenced: blood. This sequence originates from a man aged 60 to 75 in good health. The genes are TRBV27 and TRBJ2-7, with TRBD1 as a possible D gene (7 bases). The CDR3 protein is CASSPFSAGGGEQYF. The CDR3 DNA reads TGTGCCAGCAGTCCCTTCTCGGCAGGGGGAGGCGAGCAGTACTTC.